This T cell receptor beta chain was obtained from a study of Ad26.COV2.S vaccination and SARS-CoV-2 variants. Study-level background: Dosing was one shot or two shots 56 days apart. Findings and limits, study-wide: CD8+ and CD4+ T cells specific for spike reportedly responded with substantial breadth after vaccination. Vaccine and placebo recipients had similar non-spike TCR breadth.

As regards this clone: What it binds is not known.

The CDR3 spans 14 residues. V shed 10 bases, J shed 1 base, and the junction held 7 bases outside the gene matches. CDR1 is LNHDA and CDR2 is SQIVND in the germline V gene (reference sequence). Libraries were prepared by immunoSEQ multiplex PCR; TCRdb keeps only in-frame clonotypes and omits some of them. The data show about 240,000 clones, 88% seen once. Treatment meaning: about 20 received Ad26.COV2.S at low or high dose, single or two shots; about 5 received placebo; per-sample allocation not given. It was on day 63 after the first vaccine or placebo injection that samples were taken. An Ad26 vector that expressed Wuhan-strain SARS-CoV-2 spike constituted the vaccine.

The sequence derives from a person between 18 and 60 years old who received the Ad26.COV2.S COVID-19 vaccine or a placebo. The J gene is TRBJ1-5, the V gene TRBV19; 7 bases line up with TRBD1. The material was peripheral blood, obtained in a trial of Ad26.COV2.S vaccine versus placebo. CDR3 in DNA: TGTGCCACCGGCGGGGGACAGAGCAATCAGCCCCAGCATTTT. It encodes CATGGGQSNQPQHF.